The table lists the clone carrying this T cell receptor (beta chain) with many counts. What it binds is not known. TCRdb called the 5' RACE reads again in MiXCR, with one record for every CDR3 protein. This sample has about 130,000 distinct CDR3 sequences; 9.5% to 12% occur once, and the top ten carry about 4%. This sample stems from a study of CD8 T cells in ankylosing spondylitis. Study-level findings and limits: The authors reported significant enrichment of disease-linked clones in matched ankylosing spondylitis synovial fluid. Certain motif variants had earlier been reported in reactive arthritis synovial fluid and blood.

V shed 1 base, J shed 0 bases, and the junction held 6 bases outside the gene matches. The CDR3 runs to 17 residues. The V gene's germline CDR1 is LGHDT and CDR2 YNNKEL (reference sequence). The TCR sequence derives from a female donor with ankylosing spondylitis or in good health (not recorded which). Sequences were obtained from blood, either unsorted or a sorted T cell fraction (not recorded which). The chain carries TRBV3-1 and TRBJ2-1; 7 nucleotides align to TRBD1. This CDR3 reads CASSQVRGLSSYNEQFF. In DNA form, the CDR3 reads TGTGCCAGCAGCCAAGTTAGGGGGCTCAGCTCCTACAATGAGCAGTTCTTC.